Each of the 14 T cell receptor beta chains below was sequenced from the same sample in a study of technical replicates of blood from four donors. Data came from immunoSEQ multiplex PCR; TCRdb stores just in-frame clones and leaves some out. The table has 80,000 to 95,000 clones, about 94% seen once. Sequencing was carried out using T cells isolated from PBMCs. These receptors were collected from a human donor in good health.

The rearrangement uses TRBV5-1 and TRBJ2-7; TRBD2 matches at 7 bases. This CDR3 comprises 15 residues. Trimming took 7 bases from V and 4 from J; bases not matched to a gene: 14. CDR1 is SGHRS, CDR2 YFSETQ, per germline. The DNA for the CDR3 is TGCGCCAGCCCAGCCGCGGGAGTTTTAAATTACGAGCAGTACTTC. This translates into CASPAAGVLNYEQYF.

V usage is TRBV28 and J usage is TRBJ1-2; D is uncertain. Deletions cut 2 bases from V and 2 bases from J, with 15 bases between. The germline V gene encodes CDR1 MDHEN and CDR2 SYDVKM. This CDR3 has 16 residues. CDR3 nucleotides: TGTGCCAGCAGTTTAGCCGGTGCGGAGGTAAACTATGGCTACACCTTC. Residues: CASSLAGAEVNYGYTF.

The rearrangement joins TRBV5-1 to TRBJ2-7; TRBD1 aligns across 7 bases. The CDR3 is 15 residues long. The V and J ends lost 2 bases and 2 bases, in that order; junction bases with no gene match: 7. CDR1 is SGHRS, CDR2 YFSETQ, per germline. CDR3 in DNA: TGCGCCAGCAGCTTCGTTCAGGGGGAGACCTACGAGCAGTACTTC. This gives the protein CASSFVQGETYEQYF.

This clone appeared once. This chain joins TRBV7-9 and TRBJ2-3, with D possibly matching TRBD2 (5 bases). CDR1 SEHNR and CDR2 FQNEAQ come from the germline V gene (reference sequence). The CDR3 totals 16 residues. V lost 8 bases and J lost 3, with 21 bases in between. DNA of the CDR3: TGTGCCAGCCACGTTTTCCGGGGAGTGGGGACAGATACGCAGTATTTT. This encodes CASHVFRGVGTDTQYF.

The CDR3 sequence is CASSSTTGMVTEAFF. The CDR3, as DNA: TGTGCCAGCAGCTCTACGACAGGGATGGTCACTGAAGCTTTCTTT. This chain connects TRBV7-9 to TRBJ1-1, with 7 bases identical to TRBD1. J lost 4 bases, V lost 4 bases, and 9 bases had no gene match. The CDR3 is made up of 15 amino acids. Germline V gives CDR1 SEHNR, CDR2 FQNEAQ (reference sequence).

This clone was seen just once. The chain uses TRBV9 and TRBJ2-4; 7 bases are shared with TRBD2. Germline CDR1 is SGDLS and CDR2 is YYNGEE. The CDR3 is 14 residues long. The J segment lost 4 bases and the V segment lost 0 bases, leaving 1 base of the junction unmatched. CDR3: CASSVGGGKNIQYF. In DNA form, the CDR3 reads TGTGCCAGCAGCGTAGGGGGAGGGAAAAACATTCAGTACTTC. Together with reference TRBV9 and TRBJ2-4, the CDR3 gives the full variable domain: DSGVTQTPKHLITATGQRVTLRCSPRSGDLSVYWYQQSLDQGLQFLIQYYNGEERAKGNILERFSAQQFPDLHSELNLSSLELGDSALYFCASSVGGGKNIQYFGAGTRLSVL.

V and J are TRBV5-1 and TRBJ2-1; TRBD2 matches at 7 bases. CDR3 length equals 16 residues. The V gene end was trimmed by 0 bases and the J gene end by 0 bases; junction bases not matched to a gene: 3. Germline loops: CDR1 SGHRS, CDR2 YFSETQ. CDR3 loop: CASSLVGGSSYNEQFF. CDR3 DNA: TGCGCCAGCAGCTTGGTCGGCGGGAGCTCCTACAATGAGCAGTTCTTC.

The J gene is TRBJ2-3, the V gene TRBV6-4; 8 bases agree with TRBD1. From germline, CDR1 is MRHNA and CDR2 SNTAGT. CDR3 length: 13 residues. Unmatched junction bases numbered 0, after V lost 3 bases and J lost 4 bases. CDR3 in amino acids: CASSEQGADTQYF. The CDR3 nucleotides read TGTGCCAGCAGTGAACAGGGGGCAGATACGCAGTATTTT.

The chain combines TRBV27 with TRBJ1-1; D remains unclear. The CDR3 length is 13 residues. The germline gives CDR1 MNHEY, CDR2 SMNVEV (reference sequence). The ends were cut back, 5 bases at V and 4 bases at J, with 11 bases in the middle. The CDR3 loop reads CASSPEGGTEAFF. The CDR3 DNA reads TGTGCCAGCAGTCCCGAGGGAGGCACTGAAGCTTTCTTT.

This chain uses TRBV7-2 with TRBJ2-1; 9 bases agree with TRBD2. The CDR3 length is 16 residues. Per the germline V gene, CDR1 is SGHTA and CDR2 is FQGNSA. Trimming removed 4 bases from V and 5 bases from J; junction bases left unmatched: 9. CDR3 sequence reads: CASSSLGTSSDNEQFF. The CDR3, as DNA: TGTGCCAGCAGCTCCCTTGGGACTAGCTCGGACAATGAGCAGTTCTTC.

The gene calls are TRBV27 and TRBJ2-2; D perhaps matches TRBD2 (5 bases). The germline CDR1 and CDR2 sequences are MNHEY and SMNVEV (reference sequence). The CDR3 covers 13 residues. V gave up 7 bases and J gave up 4 bases, with 10 bases separating them. CDR3 coding DNA: TGTGCCAGCACTAGAGGAGGCACCGGGGAGCTGTTTTTT. Its translation: CASTRGGTGELFF.

The chain carries TRBV5-1 and TRBJ2-3; the match to TRBD2 covers 7 bases. The germline V gene has CDR1 SGHRS and CDR2 YFSETQ. V trimming: 0 bases; J trimming: 0 bases; junction bases outside the gene matches: 4. The CDR3 sequence is 16 residues long. CDR3 sequence reads: CASSLGRGTSTDTQYF. The CDR3, as DNA: TGCGCCAGCAGCTTGGGGCGGGGGACTAGCACAGATACGCAGTATTTT.

This clone was counted a single time. The chain uses TRBV19 and TRBJ1-2; D remains ambiguous. This CDR3 region has 13 residues. The germline V gene has CDR1 LNHDA and CDR2 SQIVND (reference sequence). Trimming took off 3 bases at V and 6 bases at J, with 11 bases between the two ends. This CDR3 is CASSMRGNNGYTF. CDR3 bases: TGTGCCAGTAGTATGCGAGGGAATAATGGCTACACCTTC.

The table lists this clone with a count of one. The chain employs TRBV5-6 and TRBJ2-2; D may be TRBD2 (5 bases). The germline V gene has CDR1 SGHDT and CDR2 YYEEEE. The CDR3 length is 15 residues. Trimming removed 1 base from V and 0 bases from J, with 7 bases in between. CDR3 loop: CASSLRAANTGELFF. The DNA of the CDR3 is TGTGCCAGCAGCTTGAGAGCGGCGAACACCGGGGAGCTGTTTTTT.